This TCR beta chain was captured by sequencing in a study of cytomegalovirus exposure and HLA in healthy donors. Study details: The roughly 110 validation repertoires were reported in a later analysis to have been generated on the same platform as the approximately 700 first-cohort repertoires. Notes on the study in general: The listing of 150 or so TCR beta chains classed them as cytomegalovirus-associated. Reported results showed that the classifier diagnosed cytomegalovirus status with high specificity and sensitivity. Rare sequences made up most TCRs, while some public TCRs were found in many donors.

The trim removed 2 bases at V and 9 bases at J, leaving 5 bases unmatched. Germline CDR1 LNHDA, CDR2 SQIVND (reference sequence). The CDR3 length is 15 residues. Generated by immunoSEQ multiplex PCR, the TCRdb table keeps only in-frame clones and is missing some. This table holds some 130,000 clones, roughly 89% found once. Remarks on this clone: What it recognizes is unknown.

The chain links TRBV19 to TRBJ2-1; 12 bases line up with TRBD2. Material for sequencing was PBMCs. The clonotype was recovered from a woman aged 18-29 years in good health and CMV-seronegative. CDR3 residues: CASSILAGGRVEQFF. In nucleotides, the CDR3 is TGTGCCAGTAGTATACTAGCGGGGGGGCGGGTTGAGCAGTTCTTC.